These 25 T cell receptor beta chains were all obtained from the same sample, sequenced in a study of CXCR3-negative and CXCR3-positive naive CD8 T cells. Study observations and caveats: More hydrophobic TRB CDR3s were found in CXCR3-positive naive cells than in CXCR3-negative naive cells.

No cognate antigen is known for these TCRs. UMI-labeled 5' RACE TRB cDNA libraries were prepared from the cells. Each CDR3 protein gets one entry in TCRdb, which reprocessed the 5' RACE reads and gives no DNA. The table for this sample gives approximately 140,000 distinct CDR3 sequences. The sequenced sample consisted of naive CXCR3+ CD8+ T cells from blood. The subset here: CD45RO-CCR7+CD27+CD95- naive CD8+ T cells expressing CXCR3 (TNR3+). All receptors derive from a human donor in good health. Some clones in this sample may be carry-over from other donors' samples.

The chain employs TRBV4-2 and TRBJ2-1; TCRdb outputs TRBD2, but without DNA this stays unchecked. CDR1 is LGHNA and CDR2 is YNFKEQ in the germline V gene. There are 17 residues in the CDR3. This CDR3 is CASSQDIGRALYNEQFF.

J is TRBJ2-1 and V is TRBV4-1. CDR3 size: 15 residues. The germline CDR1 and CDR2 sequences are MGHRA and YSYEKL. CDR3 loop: CASSSEPSSYNEQFF.

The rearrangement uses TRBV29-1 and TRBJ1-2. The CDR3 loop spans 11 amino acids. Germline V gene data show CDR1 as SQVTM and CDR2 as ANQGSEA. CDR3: CSVDVIYGYTF.

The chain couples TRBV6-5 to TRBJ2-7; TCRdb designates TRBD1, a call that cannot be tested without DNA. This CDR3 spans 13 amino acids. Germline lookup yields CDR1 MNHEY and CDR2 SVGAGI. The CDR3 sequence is CASSYKDSYEQYF.

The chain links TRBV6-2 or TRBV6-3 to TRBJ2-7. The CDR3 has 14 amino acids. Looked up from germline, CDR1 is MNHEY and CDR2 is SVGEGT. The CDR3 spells CASTVTELSYEQYF.

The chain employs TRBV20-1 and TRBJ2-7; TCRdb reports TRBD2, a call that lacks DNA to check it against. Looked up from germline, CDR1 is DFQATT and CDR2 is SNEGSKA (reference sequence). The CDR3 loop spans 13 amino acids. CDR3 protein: CSARAGGTYEQYF.

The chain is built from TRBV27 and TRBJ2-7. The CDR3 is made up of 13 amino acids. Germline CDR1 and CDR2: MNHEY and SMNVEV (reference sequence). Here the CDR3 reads CASSLSGSYELYF.

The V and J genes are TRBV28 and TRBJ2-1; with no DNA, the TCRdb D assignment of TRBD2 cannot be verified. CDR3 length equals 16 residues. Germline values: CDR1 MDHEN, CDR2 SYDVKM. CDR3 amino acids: CASSAQTSASYNEQFF.

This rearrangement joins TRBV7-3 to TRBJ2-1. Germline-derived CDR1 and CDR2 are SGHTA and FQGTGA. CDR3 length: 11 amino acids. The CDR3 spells CASSSSHEQFF.

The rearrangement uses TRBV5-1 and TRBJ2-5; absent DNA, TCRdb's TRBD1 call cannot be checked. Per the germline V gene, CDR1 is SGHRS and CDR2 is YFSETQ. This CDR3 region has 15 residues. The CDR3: CASSFGRDIQETQYF.

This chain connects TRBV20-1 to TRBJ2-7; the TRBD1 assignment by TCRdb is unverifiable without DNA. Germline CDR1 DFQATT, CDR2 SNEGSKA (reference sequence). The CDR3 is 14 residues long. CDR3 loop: CSAMSGRGTYEQYF.

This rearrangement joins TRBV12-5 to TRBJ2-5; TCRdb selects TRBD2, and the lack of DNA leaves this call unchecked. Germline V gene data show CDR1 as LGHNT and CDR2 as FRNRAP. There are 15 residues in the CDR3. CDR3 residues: CASGFGTSGKETQYF.

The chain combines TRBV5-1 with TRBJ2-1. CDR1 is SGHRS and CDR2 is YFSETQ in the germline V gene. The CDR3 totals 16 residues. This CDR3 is CASSLDKRDSYNEQFF.

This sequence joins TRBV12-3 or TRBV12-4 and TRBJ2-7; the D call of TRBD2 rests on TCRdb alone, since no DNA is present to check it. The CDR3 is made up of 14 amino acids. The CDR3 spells CASSEPGQVGEQYF.

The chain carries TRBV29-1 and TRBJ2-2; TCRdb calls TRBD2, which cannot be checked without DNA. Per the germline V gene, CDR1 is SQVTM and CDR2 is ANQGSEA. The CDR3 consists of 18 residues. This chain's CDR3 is CSASFGLAGELLRGELFF.

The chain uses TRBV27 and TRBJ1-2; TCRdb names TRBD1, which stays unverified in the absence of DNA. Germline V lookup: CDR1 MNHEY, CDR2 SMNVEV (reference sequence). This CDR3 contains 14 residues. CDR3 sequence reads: CASSLDRARYGYTF.

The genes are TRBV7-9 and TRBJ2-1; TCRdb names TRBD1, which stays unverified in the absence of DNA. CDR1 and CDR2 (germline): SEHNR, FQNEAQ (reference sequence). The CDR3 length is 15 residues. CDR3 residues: CASSLEGGGDNEQFF.

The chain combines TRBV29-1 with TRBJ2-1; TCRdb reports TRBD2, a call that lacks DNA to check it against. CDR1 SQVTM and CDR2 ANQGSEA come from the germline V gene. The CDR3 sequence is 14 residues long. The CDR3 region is CSVAGTSGYNEQFF.

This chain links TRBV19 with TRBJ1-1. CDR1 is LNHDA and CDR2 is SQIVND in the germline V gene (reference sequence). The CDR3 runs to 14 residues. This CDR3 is CASSIYGEATEAFF.

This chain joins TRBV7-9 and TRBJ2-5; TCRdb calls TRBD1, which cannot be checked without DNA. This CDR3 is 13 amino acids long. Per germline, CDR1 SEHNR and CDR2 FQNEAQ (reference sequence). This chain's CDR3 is CASSLTDQETQYF. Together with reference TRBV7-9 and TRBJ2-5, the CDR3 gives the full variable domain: DTGVSQNPRHKITKRGQNVTFRCDPISEHNRLYWYRQTLGQGPEFLTYFQNEAQLEKSRLLSDRFSAERPKGSFSTLEIQRTEQGDSAMYLCASSLTDQETQYFGPGTRLLVL.

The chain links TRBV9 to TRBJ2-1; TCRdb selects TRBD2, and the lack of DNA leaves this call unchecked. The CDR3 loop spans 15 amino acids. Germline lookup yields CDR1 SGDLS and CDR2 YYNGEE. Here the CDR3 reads CASSASGTSVNEQFF. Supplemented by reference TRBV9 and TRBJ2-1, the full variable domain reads DSGVTQTPKHLITATGQRVTLRCSPRSGDLSVYWYQQSLDQGLQFLIQYYNGEERAKGNILERFSAQQFPDLHSELNLSSLELGDSALYFCASSASGTSVNEQFFGPGTRLTVL.

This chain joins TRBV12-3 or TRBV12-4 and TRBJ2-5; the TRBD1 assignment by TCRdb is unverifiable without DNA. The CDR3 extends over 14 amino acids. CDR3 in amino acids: CASMDRGGFETQYF.

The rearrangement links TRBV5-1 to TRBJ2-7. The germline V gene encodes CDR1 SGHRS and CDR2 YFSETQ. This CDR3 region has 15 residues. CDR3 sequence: CASSLVAGVSYEQYF.

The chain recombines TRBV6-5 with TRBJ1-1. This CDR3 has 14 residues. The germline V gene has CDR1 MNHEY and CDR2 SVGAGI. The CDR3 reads CASSFSEVNTEAFF.

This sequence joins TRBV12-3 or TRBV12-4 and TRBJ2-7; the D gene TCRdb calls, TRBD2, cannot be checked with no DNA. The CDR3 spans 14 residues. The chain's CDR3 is CASSWTSALDEQYF.